The T cell receptor (beta chain) described here comes from a study of blood T cell repertoires in COVID-19. The data were produced by immunoSEQ multiplex PCR, yet TCRdb's version contains in-frame clones alone and is incomplete. This sample yields 150,000 to 200,000 clones, of which 80% to 85% are seen a single time; roughly 6.1% belongs to the top ten. Germline-derived CDR1 and CDR2 are SEHNR and FQNEAQ (reference sequence). J gave up 3 bases and V 10 bases, and 7 bases lay outside the gene matches. The CDR3 is 14 residues long. The gene calls are TRBV7-9 and TRBJ2-3; 10 bases line up with TRBD2. Sequencing was carried out using peripheral blood. The receptor was derived from a woman between 40 and 55 years old with acute or convalescent COVID-19. CDR3 DNA: TGTGCCATCCCAACTAGCGGGATGACAGATACGCAGTATTTT. Translated, it gives CAIPTSGMTDTQYF.